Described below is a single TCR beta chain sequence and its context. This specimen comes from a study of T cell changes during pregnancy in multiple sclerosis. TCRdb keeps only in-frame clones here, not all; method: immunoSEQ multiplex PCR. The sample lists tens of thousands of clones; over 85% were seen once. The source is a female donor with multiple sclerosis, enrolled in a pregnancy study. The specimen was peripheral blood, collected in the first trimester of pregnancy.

CDR3 residues: CASSIGLAGADQETQYF. CDR3 nucleotide sequence: TGTGCCAGTAGTATTGGACTAGCGGGGGCCGACCAAGAGACCCAGTACTTC. The chain uses TRBV19 and TRBJ2-5; 13 bases are shared with TRBD2. The CDR3 contains 17 residues. Germline V gene sequence: CDR1 LNHDA, CDR2 SQIVND (reference sequence). Trimming cost V 3 bases and J 0 bases; bases outside gene matches: 4. Using reference TRBV19 and TRBJ2-5 for the parts outside the CDR3, the full variable domain is DGGITQSPKYLFRKEGQNVTLSCEQNLNHDAMYWYRQDPGQGLRLIYYSQIVNDFQKGDIAEGYSVSREKKESFPLTVTSAQKNPTAFYLCASSIGLAGADQETQYFGPGTRLLVL.